These T cell receptor beta chains were read from a single sample in a study of PD-1 blockade in classical Hodgkin lymphoma. Sequencing was performed with immunoSEQ multiplex PCR; in TCRdb, only in-frame clones are kept and a portion is missing. The repertoire consists of 13,000 or so clones, with 80% to 95% occurring once and the leading ten covering roughly 20%. Sequenced here: peripheral blood mononuclear cells (PBMCs), sampled at baseline. The source of these receptors is a human donor with classical Hodgkin lymphoma. Both conserved end residues are part of each CDR3. Each record gives: J gene, D gene, clone size, CDR3 length, V gene, CDR3 protein, CDR3 DNA. A D gene is named only where the DNA matches it firmly. Expanded clones get a size class; other rows say once, few or many, or leave the size out.

TRBJ1-1 - - 13 TRBV30 CAWNRGTERQAFF TGTGCCTGGAACCGGGGGACTGAAAGACAAGCTTTCTTT
TRBJ1-2 TRBD1 once 16 TRBV18 CASSPSSGQGAYGYTF TGTGCCAGCTCACCCTCTTCTGGACAGGGGGCCTATGGCTACACCTTC
TRBJ1-1 - - 14 TRBV5-5 CASSPSGGVTEAFF TGTGCCAGCAGCCCCAGCGGGGGGGTCACTGAAGCTTTCTTT
TRBJ1-2 TRBD1 - 18 TRBV7-6 CASSSRYRGRLVNYGYTF TGTGCCAGCAGCTCAAGATACAGGGGGCGCTTAGTTAACTATGGCTACACCTTC
TRBJ2-7 TRBD1 - 16 TRBV5-6 CASSLDTGTDPYEQYF TGTGCCAGCAGCTTGGATACCGGGACAGACCCCTACGAGCAGTACTTC
TRBJ2-5 - - 12 TRBV18 CASSPGRETQYF TGTGCCAGCTCCCCGGGCAGGGAGACCCAGTACTTC
TRBJ2-5 - - 13 TRBV15 CATSRHDQETQYF TGTGCCACCAGCCGACATGACCAAGAGACCCAGTACTTC
TRBJ2-3 - - 16 TRBV19 CASRPLREWGTDTQYF TGTGCCAGTAGGCCCCTCCGGGAGTGGGGCACAGATACGCAGTATTTT
TRBJ2-5 - few 16 TRBV9 CASSANPGASVETQYF TGTGCCAGCAGCGCAAACCCTGGGGCGTCTGTCGAGACCCAGTACTTC
TRBJ1-5 - - 16 TRBV6-5 CASSYGGGGGNQPQHF TGTGCCAGCAGTTACGGTGGGGGGGGAGGCAATCAGCCCCAGCATTTT
TRBJ2-5 TRBD1 - 16 TRBV19 CASSIQWGTGQETQYF TGTGCCAGTAGTATCCAGTGGGGGACAGGACAAGAGACCCAGTACTTC
TRBJ2-7 TRBD2 - 19 TRBV7-8 CASSPGLAGDLSPTYEQYF TGTGCCAGCAGCCCGGGACTAGCGGGGGACCTCTCTCCAACCTACGAGCAGTACTTC
TRBJ2-6 - once 17 TRBV15 CATSREHGGSGANVLTF TGTGCCACCAGCAGAGAGCATGGTGGGTCTGGGGCCAACGTCCTGACTTTC
TRBJ1-2 - - 16 TRBV4-1 CASSQDGDVPNYGYTF TGCGCCAGCAGCCAAGATGGGGACGTTCCTAACTATGGCTACACCTTC
TRBJ1-6 - - 15 TRBV9 CASSPSAGYNSPLHF TGTGCCAGCAGCCCCTCGGCAGGGTACAATTCACCCCTCCACTTT
TRBJ2-3 TRBD2 - 14 TRBV30 CAWTGLAGVDTQYF TGTGCCTGGACCGGGCTAGCGGGGGTAGATACGCAGTATTTT
TRBJ2-3 - - 15 TRBV7-2 CASTLRPQGTDTQYF TGTGCCAGCACCCTAAGGCCTCAGGGCACAGATACGCAGTATTTT
TRBJ1-1 - - 11 TRBV29-1 CSFIRQTEAFF TGCAGCTTTATACGACAGACTGAAGCTTTCTTT
TRBJ1-1 - - 15 TRBV6-5 CASRSGHLGVTEAFF TGTGCCAGCAGGTCCGGACACCTAGGAGTCACTGAAGCTTTCTTT
TRBJ1-1 TRBD1 - 14 TRBV6-1 CASRGGQMNTEAFF TGTGCCAGCAGGGGGGGACAGATGAACACTGAAGCTTTCTTT
TRBJ2-7 TRBD1 - 15 TRBV6-5 CASRSLQGGAYEQYF TGTGCCAGCAGATCCCTACAGGGGGGAGCCTACGAGCAGTACTTC
TRBJ2-7 TRBD2 - 13 TRBV11-2 CATIHGLAGEQYF TGTGCCACTATCCACGGACTAGCTGGCGAGCAGTACTTC
TRBJ2-6 - once 16 TRBV5-4 CASSLGTDSGANVLTF TGTGCCAGCAGCTTGGGGACGGACTCTGGGGCCAACGTCCTGACTTTC
TRBJ1-2 - - 15 TRBV9 CASSLRDTPNYGYTF TGTGCCAGCAGCCTCCGGGACACCCCTAACTATGGCTACACCTTC
TRBJ1-5 TRBD1 - 15 TRBV30 CAWSEGDRGLRTQHF TGTGCCTGGAGTGAAGGGGACAGGGGCCTAAGGACCCAGCATTTT
TRBJ2-5 TRBD1 once 14 TRBV5-1 CASSTGTGEETQYF TGCGCCAGCAGCACTGGGACAGGGGAAGAGACCCAGTACTTC
TRBJ1-1 - medium-sized 12 TRBV11-2 CASSLVGGEAFF TGTGCCAGCAGCTTAGTGGGCGGCGAGGCTTTCTTT
TRBJ1-1 - - 13 TRBV2 CASTEGGNTEAFF TGTGCCAGCACGGAGGGGGGGAACACTGAAGCTTTCTTT
TRBJ2-7 TRBD1 - 17 TRBV18 CASSTTRGQESSYEQYF TGTGCCAGCTCAACCACTCGAGGACAGGAGAGCTCCTACGAGCAGTACTTC
TRBJ1-4 - - 14 TRBV30 CAWSVRRVGEKLFF TGTGCCTGGAGTGTAAGGCGGGTGGGCGAAAAACTGTTTTTT
TRBJ2-7 - - 15 TRBV7-9 CASSPAGPSPYEQYF TGTGCCAGCAGCCCCGCAGGCCCCAGCCCCTACGAGCAGTACTTC
TRBJ2-1 TRBD1 once 15 TRBV25-1 CASSVTGDSYNEQFF TGTGCCAGCAGTGTGACAGGGGACTCCTACAATGAGCAGTTCTTC
TRBJ2-7 TRBD2 - 14 TRBV18 CASSLGGGSYEQYF TGTGCCAGCAGCCTCGGCGGGGGAAGTTACGAGCAGTACTTC
TRBJ2-4 - - 13 TRBV7-6 CASSLPGANIQYF TGTGCCAGCAGCTTACCCGGGGCGAACATTCAGTACTTC
TRBJ1-4 - - 13 TRBV5-4 CASSLGVNEKLFF TGTGCCAGCAGCTTGGGAGTTAATGAAAAACTGTTTTTT
TRBJ2-7 - - 14 TRBV6-1 CASSEPGQPHEQYF TGTGCCAGCAGTGAACCGGGGCAGCCACACGAGCAGTACTTC
TRBJ2-7 TRBD2 few 15 TRBV4-2 CASSQQREGSYEQYF TGTGCCAGCAGCCAACAGCGGGAGGGCTCCTACGAGCAGTACTTC
TRBJ2-7 TRBD2 - 15 TRBV7-9 CASSLIPSGNYEQYF TGTGCCAGCAGCCTGATTCCTAGCGGGAACTACGAGCAGTACTTC
TRBJ2-7 TRBD1 medium-sized 17 TRBV18 CASSPGTGLLLRYEQYF TGTGCCAGCTCACCTGGGACAGGTTTACTGCTACGCTACGAGCAGTACTTC
TRBJ2-3 TRBD2 - 15 TRBV14 CASTPGGFFTDTQYF TGTGCCAGCACCCCCGGGGGGTTTTTCACAGATACGCAGTATTTT
TRBJ2-3 TRBD2 - 15 TRBV6-6 CASSYFGGATDTQYF TGTGCCAGCAGTTACTTCGGGGGGGCCACAGATACGCAGTATTTT
TRBJ2-1 TRBD2 - 15 TRBV9 CASSALAGGRDEQFF TGTGCCAGCAGCGCACTAGCGGGGGGGCGTGATGAGCAGTTCTTC
TRBJ1-4 TRBD1 - 16 TRBV7-6 CASSPRVQGSNEKLFF TGTGCCAGCAGCCCCCGGGTACAGGGGTCTAATGAAAAACTGTTTTTT
TRBJ2-1 TRBD2 - 18 TRBV9 CASSVGTSGRFHYNEQFF TGTGCCAGCAGCGTAGGGACTAGCGGGAGGTTTCACTACAATGAGCAGTTCTTC
TRBJ1-1 - - 13 TRBV6-5 CASSLLGNTEAFF TGTGCCAGCAGTTTACTAGGGAACACTGAAGCTTTCTTT
TRBJ1-5 - - 18 TRBV12-5 CASGLVISSGTHNQPQHF TGTGCTAGTGGTTTGGTAATATCGTCTGGGACACATAATCAGCCCCAGCATTTT
TRBJ1-5 TRBD1 once 15 TRBV19 CASSIRRQGNQPQHF TGTGCCAGTAGTATACGGCGACAGGGGAATCAGCCCCAGCATTTT
TRBJ1-1 - - 14 TRBV5-1 CASAPRGRNTEAFF TGCGCCAGCGCCCCCAGGGGACGGAACACTGAAGCTTTCTTT
TRBJ2-3 TRBD2 - 16 TRBV27 CASSKLAGVGPDTQYF TGTGCCAGCAGTAAACTAGCGGGAGTGGGCCCAGATACGCAGTATTTT
TRBJ1-2 - - 15 TRBV4-2 CASSQGVGVGYGYTF TGTGCCAGCAGCCAAGGAGTAGGGGTGGGCTATGGCTACACCTTC
TRBJ2-5 - once 15 TRBV9 CASSTRPTGFETQYF TGTGCCAGCAGCACCCGCCCGACTGGTTTCGAGACCCAGTACTTC
TRBJ2-3 - - 16 TRBV5-1 CASRQLLGTSTDTQYF TGCGCCAGCAGACAATTACTAGGAACTAGCACAGATACGCAGTATTTT
TRBJ1-5 - - 15 TRBV27 CASSYRGGSNQPQHF TGTGCCAGCAGTTATCGGGGAGGGAGCAATCAGCCCCAGCATTTT
TRBJ2-1 TRBD2 - 16 TRBV29-1 CSVETGSSGNYNEQFF TGCAGCGTCGAGACAGGGTCTAGCGGGAATTACAATGAGCAGTTCTTC
TRBJ2-2 TRBD2 once 15 TRBV9 CASSVEGLGTGELFF TGTGCCAGCAGCGTAGAGGGACTAGGAACCGGGGAGCTGTTTTTT
TRBJ2-5 TRBD2 - 14 TRBV6-9 CASSYLAGATTQYF TGTGCCAGCAGTTACTTAGCGGGAGCGACGACCCAGTACTTC
TRBJ1-1 - once 16 TRBV6-1 CASSEVGFFMNTEAFF TGTGCCAGCAGTGAAGTAGGGTTCTTTATGAACACTGAAGCTTTCTTT
TRBJ2-7 TRBD2 - 14 TRBV27 CASTRTSGSYEQYF TGTGCCAGCACCCGGACTAGCGGGAGCTACGAGCAGTACTTC
TRBJ2-7 TRBD2 - 15 TRBV5-4 CASSLASGGSYEQYF TGTGCCAGCAGCTTGGCTAGCGGGGGGTCTTACGAGCAGTACTTC
TRBJ2-1 - - 13 TRBV11-2 CASSLGVMNEQFF TGTGCCAGCAGCTTAGGAGTTATGAATGAGCAGTTCTTC